This is a list of T cell receptor beta chains from one sample in a study of CD8+ T cells in alopecia areata. The protocol was immunoSEQ multiplex PCR, while the TCRdb copy is restricted to in-frame clones and leaves out a portion. The data hold around 200,000 clones, with about 53% observed a single time. Material: CD8+ T cells sorted from blood, obtained at week 24, from a patient treated with tofacitinib. Receptors were obtained from a human donor with alopecia areata. CDR3s include the opening cysteine and the closing phenylalanine or tryptophan.

j_gene | v_gene | CDR3aa
TRBJ2-7 | TRBV4-1 | CASSQDAGAGNEQYF
TRBJ2-7 | TRBV5-6 | CASSFGQSSYEQYF
TRBJ1-4 | TRBV7-2 | CASRADGTTNEKLFF
TRBJ2-2 | TRBV5-1 | CASSTGTANTGELFF
TRBJ1-2 | TRBV10-3 | CAISDQANYGYTF
TRBJ2-3 | TRBV27 | CASIGLATDTQYF
TRBJ2-7 | TRBV23-1 | CASSHVLSSYEQYF
TRBJ1-1 | TRBV5-6 | CASSLLRGEAFF
TRBJ1-5 | TRBV27 | CASRLSGTGFNQPQHF
TRBJ2-1 | TRBV5-6 | CASNREGEQFF
TRBJ2-2 | TRBV7-6 | CASSPSWGNTGELFF
TRBJ1-3 | TRBV4-3 | CASSQGRTGAGNTIYF
TRBJ2-5 | TRBV9 | CASSLHYQETQYF
TRBJ2-1 | TRBV16 | CASSQSSGGEQFF
TRBJ1-5 | TRBV4-3 | CASSQDRQGVNQPQHF
TRBJ2-5 | TRBV14 | CASSQESLQETQYF
TRBJ2-5 | TRBV7-3 | CASSYQETQYF
TRBJ1-1 | TRBV6-5 | CASSYGSGGHLAEAFF
TRBJ2-3 | TRBV5-8 | CASSPTGGWLDTQYF
TRBJ2-1 | TRBV4-3 | CASSQGETYNEQFF
TRBJ2-3 | TRBV19 | CASSPDQIQDTQYF
TRBJ2-7 | TRBV14 | CASSVDKRGAYEQYF
TRBJ2-1 | TRBV5-6 | CASSFPGPGDEQFF
TRBJ2-7 | TRBV5-5 | CASSDREYEQYF
TRBJ2-7 | TRBV9 | CASSNSPGTGGTYEQYF
TRBJ2-7 | TRBV6-6 | CASSDTGDPLEQYF
TRBJ2-7 | TRBV2 | CASKPGQATYEQYF
TRBJ1-5 | TRBV4-1 | CASSQDPPRDGLNQPQHF
TRBJ2-1 | TRBV19 | CASTLSGTGAYNEQFF
TRBJ2-1 | TRBV6-5 | CASSYSIGSEQFF
TRBJ1-2 | TRBV25-1 | CASSGAGYGYTF
TRBJ1-5 | TRBV15 | CATSREGNQPQHF
TRBJ1-2 | TRBV4-1 | CASSQDAGGLAGYTF
TRBJ1-2 | TRBV2 | CASSEWQNYGYTF
TRBJ2-7 | TRBV14 | CASRGTGGSYEQYF
TRBJ2-7 | TRBV4-1 | CASSPSWGTYEQYF
TRBJ1-4 | TRBV7-2 | CASSPSGTSFEGLFF
TRBJ1-5 | TRBV19 | CASSISGTRGSNQPQHF
TRBJ1-4 | TRBV5-1 | CASSLAGTGRTPYNEKLFF
TRBJ1-5 | TRBV7-2 | CASSSGYNQPQHF
TRBJ2-7 | TRBV30 | CALTTGYEQYF
TRBJ1-5 | TRBV6-5 | CASSRTGSNQPQHF
TRBJ1-5 | TRBV7-9 | CASSFGNQPQHF
TRBJ1-2 | TRBV27 | CASSLGPDDSDGYTF
TRBJ2-1 | TRBV7-8 | CASSLAQRGGYSEQFF
TRBJ2-7 | TRBV28 | CASSLGRIYEQYF
TRBJ1-1 | TRBV10-3 | CATRPAGEVNTEAFF
TRBJ2-1 | TRBV11-2 | CASSSQGLGSYNEQFF
TRBJ1-2 | TRBV6-6 | CASSYSLPENGYTF
TRBJ2-1 | TRBV30 | CAWSIGSTYNEQFF
TRBJ1-3 | TRBV7-8 | CASSTTPASGNTIYF
TRBJ1-1 | TRBV11-1 | CASSYKGDTEAFF
TRBJ2-7 | TRBV7-6 | CASSSSSGGAYEQYF
TRBJ1-1 | TRBV14 | CASSVDRGSGAFF
TRBJ1-4 | TRBV6-6 | CASSRTGDEKLFF